Included here is one T cell receptor beta chain sequence, with context. This specimen belongs to a study of blood T cell repertoires in COVID-19. Generated by immunoSEQ multiplex PCR, the TCRdb table keeps only in-frame clones and is missing some. The sample records about 220,000 clones, 75% to 85% being singletons. CDR3 length: 16 amino acids. Per the germline V gene, CDR1 is MGHRA and CDR2 is YSYEKL. Losses at the gene ends were 0 bases for V and 10 bases for J; bases not matched to a gene: 7. The sequenced material came from peripheral blood. This TCR came from a man aged 45-60 years with active or convalescent COVID-19. The chain recombines TRBV4-1 with TRBJ1-6; 9 nucleotides match TRBD1. The CDR3 coding sequence is TGCGCCAGCAGCCAAGATCCAGGGACAGGGAGCTCACCCCTCCACTTT. Protein: CASSQDPGTGSSPLHF.